This T cell receptor beta chain was captured in a study of vaccination and CD4 T cells after COVID-19. Study information: Four females and six males made up the convalescents, with two Hispanic. Control cultures were given a CEFX pool, an HIV-1 Nef pool, or no peptide.

Treatment defined: roughly 10-day PBMC culture with coronavirus spike peptide pools or control peptides (ViraFEST assay). Turning to this clonotype: Its cognate antigen is unknown.

The study sequenced cultured CD4+ T cell DNA using the Oncomine TCR Beta short-read assay. TCRdb re-derived calls from the PCR reads in MiXCR, one entry per CDR3 protein. The repertoire includes around 6,400 distinct CDR3 sequences, over 70% of them detected once, and roughly a fifth sits in the top ten. Specimen: CD4+ T cells from blood, cultured in vitro. The TCR originated in a human donor who had recovered from COVID-19.

The CDR3: CASSLLAGTTDTQYF. CDR3 bases: TGTGCCAGCAGTTTACTAGCGGGGACCACAGATACGCAGTATTTT. The V and J genes are TRBV6-4 and TRBJ2-3; 10 bases map to TRBD2. The CDR3 length is 15 residues. Germline V gene lookup returns CDR1 MRHNA and CDR2 SNTAGT. With V trimmed by 5 bases and J by 2 bases, 4 bases remained unmatched.